Each of the 18 T cell receptor beta chains below was sequenced from the same sample in a study of regulatory T cells in long-lasting Graves disease. In building TCR beta libraries, iRepertoire HTBI primers were used together with Arm-PCR of CDR3 regions. TCRdb recomputed calls from the multiplex PCR reads with MiXCR, one row per CDR3 protein. The sample consists of under 300,000 distinct CDR3 sequences, roughly 18% of them appearing once. As for time point: newly diagnosed GD, antithyroid drugs for less than 3 months. RNA isolated from PBMCs was used to make the TCR library. The sample in question was peripheral blood mononuclear cells (PBMCs), obtained at new diagnosis, from a patient treated with antithyroid drugs. All receptors derive from a female donor with Graves disease.

This clonotype was seen repeatedly, ten times or more. The J gene is TRBJ2-3, the V gene TRBV11-2; maybe TRBD2 (5 bases). V lost 5 bases and J 2 bases, leaving 11 bases between the germline ends. The CDR3 spans 14 residues. Germline V CDR1 and CDR2: SGHAT, FQNNGV. The CDR3 loop reads CASSRGYSTDTQYF. CDR3 DNA: TGTGCCAGCAGCCGGGGATATTCCACAGATACGCAGTATTTT.

This clonotype was seen ten or more times. V gene TRBV2 combines with J gene TRBJ2-1, with D perhaps TRBD2 (5 bases). The CDR3 totals 14 residues. Germline CDR1 reads SNHLY; CDR2 reads FYNNEI. V lost 7 bases to trimming and J lost 6 bases, with 16 bases between them. This chain's CDR3 is CASIRVARGNEQFF. In DNA, the CDR3 is TGTGCCAGCATTCGGGTTGCTCGGGGCAATGAGCAGTTCTTC.

This clonotype was observed at least ten times. The CDR3 region has the DNA TGTGCCAGTAACCTACAGGGTATCGGGGAGCTGTTTTTT. As protein: CASNLQGIGELFF. The genes are TRBV19 and TRBJ2-2; possible D gene TRBD1, 6 bases. This CDR3 is 13 amino acids long. The germline CDR1 and CDR2 sequences are LNHDA and SQIVND (reference sequence). The germline V and J ends were trimmed by 7 bases and 7 bases, with 13 bases remaining between them.

As to this clonotype: A much larger clone lies a single base off, so this may be a read error. The chain is built from TRBV7-2 and TRBJ2-5; D ambiguous. Germline V CDR1 and CDR2: SGHTA, FQGNSA. The CDR3 runs to 13 residues. The germline V and J ends were trimmed by 5 bases and 4 bases, with 11 bases remaining between them. CDR3 in amino acids: CASSPGPLETQYF. In DNA form, the CDR3 reads TGTGCCAGCAGCCCAGGACCCCTAGAGACCCAGTACTTC.

V and J are TRBV30 and TRBJ1-4, with D possibly being TRBD1 (6 bases). V was trimmed by 8 bases and J by 8 bases, leaving 21 bases between them. Germline loops: CDR1 GTSNPN, CDR2 SVGIG (reference sequence). This CDR3 is built from 14 residues. CDR3 nucleotides: TGTGCCGGAAGTGTTTTACAGGGTTGGGAAAAACTGTTTTTT. Translating it yields CAGSVLQGWEKLFF.

This clonotype appeared a few times. V is TRBV11-3 and J is TRBJ1-6, with D maybe TRBD1 (6 bases). The CDR3 consists of 16 residues. CDR1 SGHNT and CDR2 YENEEA come from the germline V gene. V lost 4 bases to trimming and J lost 7 bases, with 17 bases between them. The CDR3 coding sequence is TGTGCCAGCAGCTACACGACAGGTCCCGGGAATTCACCCCTCCACTTT. This sequence encodes CASSYTTGPGNSPLHF.

This clonotype was seen at least ten times. This chain connects TRBV11-2 to TRBJ2-5, with unresolved D. Germline assignment: CDR1 SGHAT and CDR2 FQNNGV. V was cut by 0 bases and J by 5 bases, with 10 bases left in between. The CDR3 extends over 14 amino acids. CDR3 bases: TGTGCCAGCAGCTTAGATAGTCAGAGGGAGACCCAGTACTTC. Protein product: CASSLDSQRETQYF.

In regard to this clonotype: A single base is all that separates this from a far larger clone, so a read error is likely. The chain employs TRBV28 and TRBJ2-7; 12 positions agree with TRBD2. Per the germline V gene, CDR1 is MDHEN and CDR2 is SYDVKM. The CDR3 length is 14 residues. With V trimmed by 6 bases and J by 7 bases, 7 bases remained unmatched. The CDR3 is CASRPSGRAREQYF. CDR3 coding DNA: TGTGCCAGCAGGCCTAGCGGGAGGGCCCGTGAGCAGTACTTC.

This clonotype was observed at least ten times. The chain couples TRBV11-3 to TRBJ2-2; no clear D. The CDR3 totals 12 residues. Germline V CDR1 and CDR2: SGHNT, YENEEA. Trimming took off 8 bases at V and 4 bases at J, with 8 bases between the two ends. CDR3 coding DNA: TGTGCCAGCGTTTGGTCCACCGGGGAGCTGTTTTTT. Translated, it gives CASVWSTGELFF. The variable domain in full, completed from reference TRBV11-3 and TRBJ2-2, reads EAGVVQSPRYKIIEKKQPVAFWCNPISGHNTLYWYLQNLGQGPELLIRYENEEAVDDSQLPKDRFSAERLKGVDSTLKIQPAELGDSAVYLCASVWSTGELFFGEGSRLTVL.

Turning to this clonotype: The germline gene is not matched at one end of the junction; a read error may be the cause. This chain uses TRBV28 with TRBJ2-5, with D uncertain. This CDR3 is 13 amino acids long. Germline CDR1 MDHEN, CDR2 SYDVKM. CDR3 sequence reads: CVSNPVGQETQYF. CDR3 DNA: TGTGTCAGCAACCCAGTGGGACAAGAGACCCAGTACTTC.

At least ten counts were recorded for this clonotype. This rearrangement joins TRBV29-1 to TRBJ2-5; D is possibly TRBD1 (6 bases). Trimming pared 1 base from V and 4 bases from J, leaving 10 bases between. Per the germline V gene, CDR1 is SQVTM and CDR2 is ANQGSEA. The CDR3 loop spans 13 amino acids. The CDR3 nucleotides read TGCAGCGTTGAAGGGACAGTTCGAGAGACCCAGTACTTC. It translates to CSVEGTVRETQYF.

Many counts were recorded for this clonotype. The V gene is TRBV28, the J gene TRBJ2-5; D might be TRBD2 (5 bases). V lost 7 bases and J lost 0, with 21 bases in between. The CDR3 spans 17 residues. Germline V gene lookup returns CDR1 MDHEN and CDR2 SYDVKM. The CDR3 reads CASTLMRGRPYQETQYF. CDR3 DNA: TGTGCCAGCACTCTCATGCGAGGGCGCCCGTACCAAGAGACCCAGTACTTC.

This clonotype was recorded at least ten times. The rearrangement joins TRBV9 to TRBJ1-3; 9 positions agree with TRBD1. J gave up 0 bases and V 3 bases, and 10 bases lay outside the gene matches. The CDR3 spans 18 residues. CDR1 and CDR2 from the germline V gene are SGDLS and YYNGEE. The CDR3 coding sequence is TGTGCCAGCAGCGGCGTAACAGGGGGCTTATCCTCTGGAAACACCATATATTTT. Translation: CASSGVTGGLSSGNTIYF.

This sequence joins TRBV2 and TRBJ2-2; TRBD1 matches 10 bases. The germline V gene encodes CDR1 SNHLY and CDR2 FYNNEI. V trimming: 5 bases; J trimming: 7 bases; junction bases outside the gene matches: 4. The CDR3 has 14 amino acids. CDR3 residues: CASSPGTGDGELFF. DNA for the CDR3: TGTGCCAGCAGTCCCGGGACAGGGGACGGGGAGCTGTTTTTT.

The chain links TRBV5-1 to TRBJ2-5; D is undetermined. The ends were cut back, 4 bases at V and 5 bases at J, with 21 bases in the middle. Germline CDR1 and CDR2: SGHRS and YFSETQ. CDR3 size: 16 residues. CDR3 coding DNA: TGCGCCAGCAGCCTATACCCACATAACGACCCGGAGACCCAGTACTTC. As protein: CASSLYPHNDPETQYF.

There are many counts of this clonotype. The chain recombines TRBV12-3 or TRBV12-4 with TRBJ2-1; D is unresolved. The length of the CDR3 is 14 residues. V was clipped by 2 bases and J by 6 bases, with 11 bases between them. The CDR3 is CASSLRGVANEQFF. DNA for the CDR3: TGTGCCAGCAGTTTACGTGGGGTTGCCAATGAGCAGTTCTTC.

The V gene is TRBV12-3 or TRBV12-4, the J gene TRBJ1-2, with 8 bases matching TRBD1. This CDR3 has 13 amino acids. V dropped 3 bases and J dropped 7; count of bases not matched to a gene: 4. The CDR3 here is CASSFQGAVGYTF. CDR3 DNA: TGTGCCAGCAGTTTCCAGGGGGCGGTTGGCTACACCTTC.

The sample holds many counts of this clonotype. This chain connects TRBV6-1 to TRBJ2-5, with 8 bases lining up with TRBD1. Germline V gives CDR1 MNHNS, CDR2 SASEGT. The CDR3 extends over 15 amino acids. Unmatched junction bases numbered 11, after V lost 6 bases and J lost 5 bases. The DNA of the CDR3 is TGTGCCAGCAGCTTATCCAGGGGGCCCGGGGAGACCCAGTACTTC. Translating it yields CASSLSRGPGETQYF.